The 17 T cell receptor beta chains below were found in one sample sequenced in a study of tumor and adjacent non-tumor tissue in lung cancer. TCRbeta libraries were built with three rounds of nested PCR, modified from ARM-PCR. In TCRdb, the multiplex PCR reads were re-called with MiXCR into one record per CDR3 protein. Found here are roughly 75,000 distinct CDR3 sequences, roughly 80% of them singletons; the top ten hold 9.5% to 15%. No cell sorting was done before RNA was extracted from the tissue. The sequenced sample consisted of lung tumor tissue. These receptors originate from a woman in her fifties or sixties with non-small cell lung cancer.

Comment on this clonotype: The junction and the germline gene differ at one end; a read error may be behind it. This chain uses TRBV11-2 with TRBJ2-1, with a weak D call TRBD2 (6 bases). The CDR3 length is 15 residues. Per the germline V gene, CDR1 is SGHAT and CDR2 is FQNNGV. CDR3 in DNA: TGTGCCAGGAGCTTCAGAACGGGAGAAAAGGTTGAGCAGTTCTTC. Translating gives CARSFRTGEKVEQFF. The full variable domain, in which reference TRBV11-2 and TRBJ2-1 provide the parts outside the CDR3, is EAGVAQSPRYKIIEKRQSVAFWCNPISGHATLYWYQQILGQGPKLLIQFQNNGVVDDSQLPKDRFSAERLKGVDSTLKIQPAKLEDSAVYLCARSFRTGEKVEQFFGPGTRLTVL.

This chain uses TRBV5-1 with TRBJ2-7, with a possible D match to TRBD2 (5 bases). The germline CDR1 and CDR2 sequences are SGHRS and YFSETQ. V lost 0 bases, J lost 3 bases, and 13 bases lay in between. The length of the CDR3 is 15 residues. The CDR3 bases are TGCGCCAGCAGCTTGGTCGGGAACAGATTCTACGAGCAGTACTTC. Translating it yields CASSLVGNRFYEQYF.

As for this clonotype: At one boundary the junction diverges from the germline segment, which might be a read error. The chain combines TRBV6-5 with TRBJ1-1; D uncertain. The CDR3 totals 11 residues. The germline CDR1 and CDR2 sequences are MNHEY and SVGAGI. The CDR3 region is CASSHRTEAFF. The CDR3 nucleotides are TGCGCCAGCAGTCACCGTACTGAAGCTTTCTTT.

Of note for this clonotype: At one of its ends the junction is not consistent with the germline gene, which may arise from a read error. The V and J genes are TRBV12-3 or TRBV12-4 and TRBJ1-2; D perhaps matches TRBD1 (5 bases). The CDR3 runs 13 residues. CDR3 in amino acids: CASKMDNNYGYIF. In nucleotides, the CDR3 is TGTGCCAGTAAAATGGACAATAACTATGGCTACATCTTC.

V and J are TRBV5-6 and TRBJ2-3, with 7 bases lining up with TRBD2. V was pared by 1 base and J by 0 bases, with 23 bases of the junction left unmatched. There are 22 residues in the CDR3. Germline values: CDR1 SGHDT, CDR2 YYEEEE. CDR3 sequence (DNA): TGTGCCAGCAGCTTGACCCTTCGACGAGGACTAGAGGGAGTGCAGAGCACAGATACGCAGTATTTT. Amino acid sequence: CASSLTLRRGLEGVQSTDTQYF.

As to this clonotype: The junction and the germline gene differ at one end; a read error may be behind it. CDR3 loop: CASGYSVKSGVYDYTF. The CDR3 coding sequence is TGTGCCAGCGGTTACTCCGTTAAGTCAGGGGTCTATGACTACACCTTC. The chain employs TRBV6-5 and TRBJ1-2; D perhaps matches TRBD1 (6 bases). Looked up from germline, CDR1 is MNHEY and CDR2 is SVGAGI. This CDR3 has 16 residues.

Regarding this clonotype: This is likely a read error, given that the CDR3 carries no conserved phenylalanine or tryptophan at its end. CDR3 bases: TGTGCCAGCATCCATAGGGCTCTAGCGGGGGCCTACGAGCAGTACATC. It is translated as CASIHRALAGAYEQYI. The chain employs TRBV6-5 and TRBJ2-7, with 10 nucleotides matching TRBD2. Germline-derived CDR1 and CDR2 are MNHEY and SVGAGI. V shed 7 bases and J 2 bases; nucleotides not matched to a gene: 11. The CDR3 extends over 16 amino acids.

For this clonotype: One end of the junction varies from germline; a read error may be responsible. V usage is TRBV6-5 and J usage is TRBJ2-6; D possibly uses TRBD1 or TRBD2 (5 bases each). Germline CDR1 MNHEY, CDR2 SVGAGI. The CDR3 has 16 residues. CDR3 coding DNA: TGTGTCAGCAGTTCTATTCTAGCTACTGGGGCCAACGCCCTGACTTTC. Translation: CVSSSILATGANALTF.

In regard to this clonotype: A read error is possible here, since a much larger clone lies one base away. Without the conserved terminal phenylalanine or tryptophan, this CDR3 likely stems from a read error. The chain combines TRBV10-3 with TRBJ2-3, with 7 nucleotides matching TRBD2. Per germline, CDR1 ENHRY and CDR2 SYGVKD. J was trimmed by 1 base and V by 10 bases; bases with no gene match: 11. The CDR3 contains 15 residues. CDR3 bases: TGTGCCACCGCTCGGGGCAGCGGGGGCACAGATACGCAGTATTCT. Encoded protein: CATARGSGGTDTQYS.

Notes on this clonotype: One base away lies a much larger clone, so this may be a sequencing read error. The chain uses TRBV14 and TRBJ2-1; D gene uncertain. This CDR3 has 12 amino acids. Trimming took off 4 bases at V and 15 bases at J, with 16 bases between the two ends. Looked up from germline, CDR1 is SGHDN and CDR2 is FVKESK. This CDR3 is CASSLDKIRGFF. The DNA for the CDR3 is TGTGCCAGCAGCCTTGACAAGATCAGAGGGTTCTTC.

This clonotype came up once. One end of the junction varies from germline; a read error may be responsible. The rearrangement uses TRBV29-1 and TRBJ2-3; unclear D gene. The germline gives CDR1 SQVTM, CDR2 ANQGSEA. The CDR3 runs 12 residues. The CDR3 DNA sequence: TGCAGCGTTCTTGCACAGAGAGATTCGCAGTATTTT. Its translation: CSVLAQRDSQYF.

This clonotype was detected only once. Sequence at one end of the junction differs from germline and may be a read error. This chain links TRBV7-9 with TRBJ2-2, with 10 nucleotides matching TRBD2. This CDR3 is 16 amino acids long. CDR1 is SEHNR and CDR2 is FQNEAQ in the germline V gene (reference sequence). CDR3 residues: CASISPSGRGTGELFF. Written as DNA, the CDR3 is TGTGCCAGCATCTCCCCTAGCGGGAGAGGTACCGGAGAGCTGTTTTTT.

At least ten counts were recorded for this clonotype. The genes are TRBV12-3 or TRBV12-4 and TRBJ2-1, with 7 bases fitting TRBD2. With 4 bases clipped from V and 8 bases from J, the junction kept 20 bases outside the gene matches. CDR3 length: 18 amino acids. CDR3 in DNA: TGTGCCAGCAGTTCCGGGACCCCCACTCCGCTCGGGGGGTATGAGCAGTTCTTC. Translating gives CASSSGTPTPLGGYEQFF.

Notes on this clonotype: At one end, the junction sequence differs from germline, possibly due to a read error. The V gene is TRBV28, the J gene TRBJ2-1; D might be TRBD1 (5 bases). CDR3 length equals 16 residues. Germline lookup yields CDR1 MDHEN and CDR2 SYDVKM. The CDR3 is CVSHYQWGPGNNEQFF. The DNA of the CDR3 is TGTGTCAGCCACTACCAGTGGGGCCCGGGCAACAATGAGCAGTTCTTC.

CDR3 sequence: CAIRGTVGNQPQHF. The CDR3 DNA is TGTGCCATCAGGGGCACGGTAGGCAATCAGCCTCAACATTTT. This sequence joins TRBV10-3 and TRBJ1-5; no clear D. The germline V gene encodes CDR1 ENHRY and CDR2 SYGVKD. CDR3 length: 14 residues. V was clipped by 6 bases and J by 16 bases, with 25 bases between them.

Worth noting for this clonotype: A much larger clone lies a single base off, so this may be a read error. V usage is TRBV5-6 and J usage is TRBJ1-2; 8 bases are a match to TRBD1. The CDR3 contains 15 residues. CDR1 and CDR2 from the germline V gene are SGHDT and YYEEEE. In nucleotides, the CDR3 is TGTGCCAGCAGCCCTTACGGACAGGGATTATATGGCTACATCTTC. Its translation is CASSPYGQGLYGYIF.

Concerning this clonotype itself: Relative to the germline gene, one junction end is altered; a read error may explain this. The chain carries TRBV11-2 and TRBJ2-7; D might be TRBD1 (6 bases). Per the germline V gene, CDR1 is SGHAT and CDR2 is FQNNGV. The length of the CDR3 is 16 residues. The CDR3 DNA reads TGTGCCAGCAGCCAGGGACACGGAAAGTTCTCCTACGAACAGTACTTC. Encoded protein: CASSQGHGKFSYEQYF.